This T cell receptor (beta chain) was sequenced in a study of T cells in narcolepsy. General study points: Healthy controls reportedly lacked the autoreactive clonotypes serially found in patients' blood.

The CDR3 sequence is 13 residues long. Germline V gene sequence: CDR1 MNHNS, CDR2 SASEGT. V was pared by 1 base and J by 11 bases, with 13 bases between. Note on this clone: Its antigen is not identified.

Sequencing used immunoSEQ multiplex PCR; TCRdb keeps in-frame clones, though not all of them. This table holds about 32,000 clones, under 85% found once. This TCR derives from a human donor in good health. Material: memory (CD45RA-) CD4+ T cells from blood. The rearrangement links TRBV6-1 to TRBJ2-3; no clear D gene. CDR3 nucleotides: TGTGCCAGCAGTGAAGGCATCTCCCCCGGGCAGTATTTT. This encodes CASSEGISPGQYF.